These 29 T cell receptor beta chains came from one sample sequenced in a study of T-cell memory formation after mild COVID-19. From the 5' RACE reads, TCRdb called clonotypes with MiXCR, one entry per CDR3 protein. Of tens of thousands of distinct CDR3 sequences in the sample, more than 20% were seen once. The sample consisted of PBMCs or a T cell subset sorted from them (not recorded which). These receptors came from an adult who had mild COVID-19 (a few samples of this study predate the infection). Cell type and time point are not known.

This clonotype has just one count. The chain joins TRBV20-1 to TRBJ2-1, with D unresolved. V was shortened by 7 bases and J by 2 bases, with 9 bases between the two germline ends. The V gene's germline CDR1 is DFQATT and CDR2 SNEGSKA (reference sequence). The CDR3 runs to 12 residues. This chain's CDR3 is CSGFRTYNEQFF. For the CDR3, the DNA is TGCAGTGGGTTCCGGACCTACAATGAGCAGTTCTTC.

The table lists this clonotype with many counts. The chain joins TRBV4-2 to TRBJ2-1; 13 positions agree with TRBD2. The CDR3 runs to 18 residues. Per the germline V gene, CDR1 is LGHNA and CDR2 is YNFKEQ. V was clipped by 5 bases and J by 6 bases; unmatched bases: 13. The CDR3 loop reads CASSEKSPGLAGLNEQFF. CDR3 nucleotides: TGTGCCAGCAGCGAAAAAAGTCCGGGACTAGCGGGACTCAATGAGCAGTTCTTC.

This clonotype has a count of ten or more. This chain connects TRBV9 to TRBJ2-1; 10 bases are shared with TRBD2. The junction had 6 bases not matched to a gene; V was cut back by 4 bases and J by 5 bases. The CDR3 consists of 15 residues. Germline values: CDR1 SGDLS, CDR2 YYNGEE. CDR3 nucleotide sequence: TGTGCCAGCAGCCTTAGCGGGGGGCCCAACAATGAGCAGTTCTTC. Its translation is CASSLSGGPNNEQFF.

V is TRBV7-2 and J is TRBJ2-7; D not resolved. Germline CDR1 reads SGHTA; CDR2 reads FQGNSA. V was trimmed by 3 bases and J by 2 bases, leaving 8 bases between them. The CDR3 is 13 residues long. In nucleotides, the CDR3 is TGTGCCAGCAGCTTTTATGCCGCCTACGAGCAGTACTTC. Translation: CASSFYAAYEQYF.

The chain is built from TRBV6-6 and TRBJ2-1; 10 bases line up with TRBD1. The CDR3 covers 16 residues. V shed 6 bases, J shed 8 bases, and the junction held 13 bases outside the gene matches. Per the germline V gene, CDR1 is MNHNY and CDR2 is SVGAGI (reference sequence). Written as DNA, the CDR3 is TGTGCCAGCAGAGACACGACAGGGGGCGTTTTCTATGAGCAGTTCTTC. This gives the protein CASRDTTGGVFYEQFF.

This clonotype was detected ten times or more. Here the CDR3 reads CASSLGAWNTDTQYF. CDR3 coding DNA: TGCGCCAGCAGCTTAGGGGCCTGGAACACAGATACGCAGTATTTT. The rearrangement uses TRBV5-1 and TRBJ2-3, with a possible D match to TRBD1 (5 bases). The CDR3 length is 15 residues. In germline, CDR1 is SGHRS, CDR2 YFSETQ. V dropped 2 bases and J dropped 2 bases, with 12 bases sitting between them.

The genes are TRBV20-1 and TRBJ2-5, with a possible D match to TRBD1 (5 bases). Germline V gene lookup returns CDR1 DFQATT and CDR2 SNEGSKA (reference sequence). CDR3 length: 15 amino acids. V dropped 0 bases and J dropped 5 bases, with 16 bases sitting between them. The CDR3: CSARDRLRASETQYF. CDR3 in DNA: TGCAGTGCTAGAGATCGCCTCAGGGCTTCGGAGACCCAGTACTTC.

This clonotype was seen more than once but under ten times. The rearrangement uses TRBV19 and TRBJ2-3, with 9 bases identical to TRBD2. J gave up 6 bases and V 4 bases, and 11 bases lay outside the gene matches. The CDR3 runs to 16 residues. Germline V lookup: CDR1 LNHDA, CDR2 SQIVND (reference sequence). The CDR3 DNA is TGTGCCAGTAGTAGAGATAGCGGGGGCTATGTGGATACGCAGTATTTT. As protein: CASSRDSGGYVDTQYF.

This clonotype was counted at least ten times. The chain couples TRBV5-1 to TRBJ2-1, with 10 bases lining up with TRBD2. In germline, CDR1 is SGHRS, CDR2 YFSETQ. The CDR3 totals 15 residues. V was clipped by 0 bases and J by 7 bases; unmatched bases: 4. Here the CDR3 DNA reads TGCGCCAGCAGCTTGGCTAGCGGGAGAAGGAATGAGCAGTTCTTC. This encodes CASSLASGRRNEQFF.

This clonotype was seen ten or more times. This chain connects TRBV19 to TRBJ2-6; no reliable D call. The V and J ends lost 5 bases and 0 bases respectively, with 2 bases between them. Germline loops: CDR1 LNHDA, CDR2 SQIVND (reference sequence). The CDR3 loop spans 13 amino acids. The CDR3 bases are TGTGCCAGTAGTGACTCTGGGGCCAACGTCCTGACTTTC. Translating gives CASSDSGANVLTF.

At least ten counts were recorded for this clonotype. The rearrangement links TRBV6-5 to TRBJ2-5; D is possibly TRBD2 (6 bases). The germline CDR1 and CDR2 sequences are MNHEY and SVGAGI. The CDR3 runs 13 residues. V was trimmed by 6 bases and J by 0 bases, leaving 8 bases between them. The CDR3 sequence is CASSRLDQETQYF. The DNA for the CDR3 is TGTGCCAGCAGCCGACTAGACCAAGAGACCCAGTACTTC.

This clonotype was observed at least ten times. V gene TRBV6-5 combines with J gene TRBJ2-5; TRBD1 matches at 7 bases. The CDR3 loop spans 16 amino acids. CDR1 and CDR2 from the germline V gene are MNHEY and SVGAGI. After removal of 6 bases from V and 1 base from J, the junction contained 11 bases not matched to a gene. The chain's CDR3 is CASRIDRDNLQETQYF. As DNA, the CDR3 is TGTGCCAGCAGGATCGACAGGGATAACCTCCAAGAGACCCAGTACTTC.

The genes are TRBV13 and TRBJ1-6, with TRBD1 as a possible D gene (6 bases). CDR3 length: 14 residues. CDR1 is PRHDT and CDR2 is FYEKMQ in the germline V gene (reference sequence). Trimming left V 1 base short and J 7 bases short, with 8 bases between. CDR3 residues: CASSLDRANSPLHF. CDR3 coding DNA: TGTGCCAGCAGCTTAGACAGGGCCAATTCACCCCTCCACTTT. The variable domain in full, with the rest retrieved from reference TRBV13 and TRBJ1-6, is AAGVIQSPRHLIKEKRETATLKCYPIPRHDTVYWYQQGPGQDPQFLISFYEKMQSDKGSIPDRFSAQQFSDYHSELNMSSLELGDSALYFCASSLDRANSPLHFGNGTRLTVT.

At least ten counts were recorded for this clonotype. J is TRBJ2-3 and V is TRBV5-1, with TRBD2 identical over 7 bases. With 5 bases clipped from V and 0 bases from J, the junction kept 9 bases outside the gene matches. Germline loops: CDR1 SGHRS, CDR2 YFSETQ. The CDR3 contains 16 residues. The CDR3, as DNA: TGCGCCAGCAGACTCCAAGGAGCGGGAAGCACAGATACGCAGTATTTT. Amino acids: CASRLQGAGSTDTQYF.

Sample share makes this clonotype medium-sized. This chain connects TRBV5-1 to TRBJ1-5; a possible D gene is TRBD1 (6 bases). The CDR3 totals 14 residues. V was pared by 4 bases and J by 1 base, with 9 bases between. Germline loops: CDR1 SGHRS, CDR2 YFSETQ. CDR3 sequence (DNA): TGCGCCAGCAGCCTTGGACAGAGCAATCAGCCCCAGCATTTT. This encodes CASSLGQSNQPQHF.

V usage is TRBV7-2 and J usage is TRBJ2-1; D gene uncertain. This CDR3 region has 11 residues. V lost 6 bases and J lost 8, with 8 bases in between. CDR1 SGHTA and CDR2 FQGNSA come from the germline V gene. In DNA form, the CDR3 reads TGTGCCAGCAGTTATTCGGATGAGCAGTTCTTC. Protein: CASSYSDEQFF.

This clonotype occurred many times. The V gene is TRBV7-2, the J gene TRBJ1-2; no reliable D call. Germline CDR1 SGHTA, CDR2 FQGNSA. The CDR3 totals 14 residues. The V and J ends lost 4 bases and 1 base respectively, with 10 bases between them. This CDR3 reads CASSWATSNYGYTF. CDR3 sequence (DNA): TGTGCCAGCAGCTGGGCCACTAGTAACTATGGCTACACCTTC.

Ten or more counts support this clonotype. This rearrangement joins TRBV20-1 to TRBJ2-1; TRBD2 aligns across 7 bases. J was trimmed by 0 bases and V by 4 bases; bases with no gene match: 15. Germline V gives CDR1 DFQATT, CDR2 SNEGSKA (reference sequence). CDR3 length: 18 amino acids. The CDR3 coding sequence is TGCAGTGCTATGGATGGCGGGAGAGGCCGAAACTCCTACAATGAGCAGTTCTTC. Amino acid sequence: CSAMDGGRGRNSYNEQFF.

Ten or more counts support this clonotype. This chain connects TRBV4-1 to TRBJ2-7; 7 bases match TRBD1. This CDR3 comprises 15 residues. Germline V gene data show CDR1 as MGHRA and CDR2 as YSYEKL. The junction had 6 bases not matched to a gene; V was cut back by 1 base and J by 3 bases. The CDR3 DNA is TGCGCCAGCAGCCAAGCCGAGGGACAGAGCTACGAGCAGTACTTC. Translated, it gives CASSQAEGQSYEQYF.

This chain joins TRBV11-3 and TRBJ2-1; D remains unclear. This CDR3 contains 15 residues. Looked up from germline, CDR1 is SGHNT and CDR2 is YENEEA. Trimming removed 2 bases from V and 3 bases from J, with 11 bases in between. CDR3 DNA sequence: TGTGCCAGCAGCTTATGGTCGGAGTTCTACAATGAGCAGTTCTTC. The encoded protein is CASSLWSEFYNEQFF.

Many counts were recorded for this clonotype. The chain recombines TRBV30 with TRBJ1-2; D might be TRBD1 (6 bases). V lost 5 bases, J lost 0 bases, and 19 bases lay in between. The CDR3 covers 16 residues. Germline V CDR1 and CDR2: GTSNPN, SVGIG (reference sequence). The CDR3 DNA sequence: TGTGCCTGGGGTACAGGGTCCGGCGTGGCTAACTATGGCTACACCTTC. Its protein is CAWGTGSGVANYGYTF.

J is TRBJ2-1 and V is TRBV29-1, with D uncertain. Trimming took 2 bases from V and 5 from J, leaving 4 bases between them. From germline, CDR1 is SQVTM and CDR2 ANQGSEA. The CDR3 length is 11 residues. The CDR3 reads CSVELNNEQFF. The CDR3 bases are TGCAGCGTTGAACTAAACAATGAGCAGTTCTTC.

V usage is TRBV29-1 and J usage is TRBJ1-1; D may be TRBD1 (5 bases). Germline CDR1 SQVTM, CDR2 ANQGSEA. V shed 1 base and J shed 5 bases, with 11 bases lying between them. The CDR3 runs to 13 residues. The CDR3 reads CSVEGGVETEAFF. The CDR3 nucleotides are TGCAGCGTTGAAGGAGGGGTGGAAACTGAAGCTTTCTTT.

This clonotype was counted at least ten times. The genes are TRBV29-1 and TRBJ2-7; 13 nucleotides line up with TRBD2. Per the germline V gene, CDR1 is SQVTM and CDR2 is ANQGSEA. CDR3 length equals 13 residues. Trimming cost V 3 bases and J 10 bases; bases outside gene matches: 6. CDR3 protein: CSVDSGTSGEQYF. The CDR3 DNA reads TGCAGCGTTGACTCCGGGACTAGCGGGGAACAGTACTTC.

This clonotype was counted ten times or more. This sequence joins TRBV20-1 and TRBJ1-5, with TRBD1 matching 8 bases. This CDR3 is 15 amino acids long. The germline gives CDR1 DFQATT, CDR2 SNEGSKA (reference sequence). After removal of 4 bases from V and 4 bases from J, the junction contained 9 bases not matched to a gene. This chain's CDR3 is CSAKPGQASNQPQHF. In nucleotides, the CDR3 is TGCAGTGCTAAACCGGGACAGGCGTCAAATCAGCCCCAGCATTTT.

The sample holds many counts of this clonotype. J is TRBJ1-2 and V is TRBV6-4; tentative D call: TRBD1 (6 bases). CDR1 is MRHNA and CDR2 is SNTAGT in the germline V gene. Trimming pared 6 bases from V and 5 bases from J, leaving 10 bases between. The CDR3 is made up of 12 amino acids. In DNA, the CDR3 is TGTGCCAGCAGCGACAGGTTGTATGGCTACACCTTC. Translating gives CASSDRLYGYTF.

V and J are TRBV7-9 and TRBJ2-1, with TRBD2 matching over 7 bases. CDR1 is SEHNR and CDR2 is FQNEAQ in the germline V gene (reference sequence). V lost 5 bases to trimming and J lost 10 bases; unmatched junction nucleotides: 17. This CDR3 is built from 16 residues. CDR3 bases: TGTGCCAGCAGCCGCCCCGGGACTATGCCCTCGGAGGAGCAGTTCTTC. Residues: CASSRPGTMPSEEQFF.

There are many counts of this clonotype. This chain links TRBV9 with TRBJ1-6; 7 nucleotides agree with TRBD1. V lost 2 bases to trimming and J lost 9 bases; unmatched junction nucleotides: 8. Germline V gene data show CDR1 as SGDLS and CDR2 as YYNGEE. The CDR3 length is 15 residues. CDR3 in DNA: TGTGCCAGCAGCGTTAGACAGGGATCGGGTTCACCCCTCCACTTT. Encoded protein: CASSVRQGSGSPLHF.

This clonotype was observed at least ten times. V and J are TRBV11-2 and TRBJ2-5; unclear D gene. V was clipped by 0 bases and J by 2 bases, with 10 bases between them. Germline CDR1 SGHAT, CDR2 FQNNGV. The CDR3 loop spans 15 amino acids. CDR3 region: CASSLDPGTQETQYF. The CDR3, as DNA: TGTGCCAGCAGCTTAGATCCAGGAACTCAAGAGACCCAGTACTTC.